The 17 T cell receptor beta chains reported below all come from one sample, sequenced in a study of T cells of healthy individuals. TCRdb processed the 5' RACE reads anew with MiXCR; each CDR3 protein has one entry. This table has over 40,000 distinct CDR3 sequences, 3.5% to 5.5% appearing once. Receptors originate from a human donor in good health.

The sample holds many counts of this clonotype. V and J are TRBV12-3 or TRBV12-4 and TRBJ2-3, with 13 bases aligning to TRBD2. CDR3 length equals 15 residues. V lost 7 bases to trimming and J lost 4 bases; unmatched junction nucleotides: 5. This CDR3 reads CASTRTSGSSDTQYF. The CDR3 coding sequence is TGTGCCAGCACCAGGACTAGCGGGAGCTCAGATACGCAGTATTTT.

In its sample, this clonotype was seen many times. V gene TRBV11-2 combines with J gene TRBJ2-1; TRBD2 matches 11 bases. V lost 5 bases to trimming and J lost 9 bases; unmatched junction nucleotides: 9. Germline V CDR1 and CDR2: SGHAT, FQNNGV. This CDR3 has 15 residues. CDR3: CASSPIAGGRGEQFF. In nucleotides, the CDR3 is TGTGCCAGCAGCCCTATAGCGGGGGGGCGAGGTGAGCAGTTCTTC.

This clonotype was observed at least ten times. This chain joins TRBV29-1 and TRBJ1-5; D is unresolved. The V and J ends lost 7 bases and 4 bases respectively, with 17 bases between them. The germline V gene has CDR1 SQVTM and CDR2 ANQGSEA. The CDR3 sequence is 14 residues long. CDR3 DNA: TGCAGCGGGGAGAGCCCCATTACGAATCAGCCCCAGCATTTT. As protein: CSGESPITNQPQHF. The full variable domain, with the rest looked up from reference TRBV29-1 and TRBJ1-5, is SAVISQKPSRDICQRGTSLTIQCQVDSQVTMMFWYRQQPGQSLTLIATANQGSEATYESGFVIDKFPISRPNLTFSTLTVSNMSPEDSSIYLCSGESPITNQPQHFGDGTRLSIL.

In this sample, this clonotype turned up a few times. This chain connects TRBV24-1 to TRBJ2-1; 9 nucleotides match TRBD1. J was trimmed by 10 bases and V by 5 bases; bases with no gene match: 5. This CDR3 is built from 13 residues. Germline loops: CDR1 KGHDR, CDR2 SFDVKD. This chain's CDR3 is CATSGATGGEQFF. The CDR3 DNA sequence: TGTGCCACCAGTGGTGCTACAGGGGGCGAGCAGTTCTTC.

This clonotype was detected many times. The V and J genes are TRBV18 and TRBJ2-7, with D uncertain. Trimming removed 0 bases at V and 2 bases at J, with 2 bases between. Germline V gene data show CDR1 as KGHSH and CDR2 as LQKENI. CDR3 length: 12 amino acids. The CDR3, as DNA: TGTGCCAGCTCACCACCTACCTACGAGCAGTACTTC. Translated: CASSPPTYEQYF. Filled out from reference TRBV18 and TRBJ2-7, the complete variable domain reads NAGVMQNPRHLVRRRGQEARLRCSPMKGHSHVYWYRQLPEEGLKFMVYLQKENIIDESGMPKERFSAEFPKEGPSILRIQQVVRGDSAAYFCASSPPTYEQYFGPGTRLTVT.

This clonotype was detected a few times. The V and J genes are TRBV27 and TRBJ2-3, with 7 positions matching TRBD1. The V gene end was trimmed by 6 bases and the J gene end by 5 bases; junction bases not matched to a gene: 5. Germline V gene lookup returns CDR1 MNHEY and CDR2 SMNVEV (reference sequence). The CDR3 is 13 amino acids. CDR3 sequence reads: CASRTGLEDTQYF. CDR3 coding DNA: TGTGCCAGCAGGACAGGGCTCGAAGATACGCAGTATTTT.

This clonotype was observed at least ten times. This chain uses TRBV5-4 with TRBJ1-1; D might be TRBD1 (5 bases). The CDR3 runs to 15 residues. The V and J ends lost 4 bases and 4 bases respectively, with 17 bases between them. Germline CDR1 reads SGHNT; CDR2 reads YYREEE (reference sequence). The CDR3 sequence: CASSPGVSGVTEAFF. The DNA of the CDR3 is TGTGCCAGCAGCCCGGGGGTCTCGGGAGTCACTGAAGCTTTCTTT.

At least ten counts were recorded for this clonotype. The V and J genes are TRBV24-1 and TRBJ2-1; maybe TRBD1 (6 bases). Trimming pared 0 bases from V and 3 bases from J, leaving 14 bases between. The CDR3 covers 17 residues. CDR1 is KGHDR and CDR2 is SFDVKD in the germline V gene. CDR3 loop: CATSDLRIIRGYNEQFF. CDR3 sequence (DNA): TGTGCCACCAGTGATTTGAGGATTATCAGGGGCTACAATGAGCAGTTCTTC.

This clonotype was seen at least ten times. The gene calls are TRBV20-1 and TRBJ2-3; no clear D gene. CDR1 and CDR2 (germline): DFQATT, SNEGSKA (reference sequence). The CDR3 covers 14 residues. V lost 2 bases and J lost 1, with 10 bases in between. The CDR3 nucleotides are TGCAGTGCTAGAAACCCGTTCGGCACAGATACGCAGTATTTT. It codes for CSARNPFGTDTQYF.

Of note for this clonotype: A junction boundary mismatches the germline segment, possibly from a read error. The CDR3 DNA follows: TGTGCCAGCAACTTGTGGACAGGGCAAAATTCACCCCTCCACTTT. This codes for CASNLWTGQNSPLHF. This sequence joins TRBV5-5 and TRBJ1-6; 8 nucleotides agree with TRBD1. Germline V gives CDR1 SGHKS, CDR2 YYEKEE (reference sequence). This CDR3 is 15 amino acids long. Full variable domain (missing parts from reference TRBV5-5 and TRBJ1-6): DAGVTQSPTHLIKTRGQQVTLRCSPISGHKSVSWYQQVLGQGPQFIFQYYEKEERGRGNFPDRFSARQFPNYSSELNVNALLLGDSALYLCASNLWTGQNSPLHFGNGTRLTVT.

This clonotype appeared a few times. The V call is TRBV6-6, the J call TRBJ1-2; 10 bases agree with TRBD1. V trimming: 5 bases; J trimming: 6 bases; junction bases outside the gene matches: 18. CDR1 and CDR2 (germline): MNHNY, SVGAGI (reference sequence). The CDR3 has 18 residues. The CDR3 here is CASSHNLVWTGGKDGYTF. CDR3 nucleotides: TGTGCCAGCAGTCATAATCTAGTCTGGACAGGGGGAAAGGATGGCTACACCTTC.

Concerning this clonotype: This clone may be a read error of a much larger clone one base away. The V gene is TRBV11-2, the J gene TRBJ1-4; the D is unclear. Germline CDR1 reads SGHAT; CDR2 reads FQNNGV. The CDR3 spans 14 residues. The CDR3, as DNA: TGTGTCAGCAGCCCCCCGGCAACTAATGAAAAACTGTTTTTT. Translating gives CVSSPPATNEKLFF.

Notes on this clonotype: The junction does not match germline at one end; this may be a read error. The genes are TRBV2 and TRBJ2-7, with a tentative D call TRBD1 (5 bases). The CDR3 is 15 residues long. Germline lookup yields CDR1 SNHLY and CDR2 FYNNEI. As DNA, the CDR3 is TGTGCCAGCGGTGAACCCTCCGGAAATGGGGCGGCTTTGGGGTTC. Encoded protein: CASGEPSGNGAALGF.

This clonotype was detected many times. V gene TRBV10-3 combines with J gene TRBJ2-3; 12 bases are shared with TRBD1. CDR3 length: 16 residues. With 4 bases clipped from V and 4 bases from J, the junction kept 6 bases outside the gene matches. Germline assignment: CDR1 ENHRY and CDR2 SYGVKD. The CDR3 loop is CAISVSGQGAADTQYF. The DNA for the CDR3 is TGTGCCATCAGTGTGTCGGGACAGGGGGCCGCAGATACGCAGTATTTT.

CDR3: CASSRTAYNEQFF. CDR3 sequence (DNA): TGTGCCAGCAGTAGGACAGCGTACAATGAGCAGTTCTTC. V is TRBV6-1 and J is TRBJ2-1; possible D gene TRBD1, 6 bases. In germline, CDR1 is MNHNS, CDR2 SASEGT. V was pared by 5 bases and J by 4 bases, with 9 bases between. The length of the CDR3 is 13 residues.

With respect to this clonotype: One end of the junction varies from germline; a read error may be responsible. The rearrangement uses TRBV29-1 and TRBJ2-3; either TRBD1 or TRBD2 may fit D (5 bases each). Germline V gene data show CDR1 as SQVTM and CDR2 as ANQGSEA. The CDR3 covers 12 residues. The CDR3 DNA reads TGCAGCGTAGCCCGGGACCTAAGAATGCAGAATTTT. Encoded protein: CSVARDLRMQNF.

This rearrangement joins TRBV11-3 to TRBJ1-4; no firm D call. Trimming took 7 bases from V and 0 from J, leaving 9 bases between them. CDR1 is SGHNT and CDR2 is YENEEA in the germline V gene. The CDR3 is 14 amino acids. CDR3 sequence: CASTRLATNEKLFF. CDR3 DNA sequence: TGTGCCAGCACTCGACTCGCAACTAATGAAAAACTGTTTTTT.